This TCR beta chain originates from a study of cytomegalovirus exposure and HLA in healthy donors. Donors in the study were healthy people who gave bone marrow. Primers included in the PCR were 60 Vbeta and 13 Jbeta primers. Sequencing used immunoSEQ multiplex PCR; TCRdb keeps in-frame clones, though not all of them. The sample lists about 210,000 clones, roughly 84% seen once, with 0.2% to 0.25% in the top ten. Findings and caveats of the study: A later analysis associated about 18,000 TCR beta sequences with HLA alleles at a 0.05 false discovery rate. In a later analysis, HLA-associated beta chains showed higher expansion and lower generation probabilities than comparable chains.

Per germline, CDR1 GTSNPN and CDR2 SVGIG (reference sequence). This CDR3 contains 14 residues. Trimming removed 7 bases from V and 0 bases from J; junction bases left unmatched: 7. Concerning this clone itself: The target antigen is unknown.

V is TRBV30 and J is TRBJ1-2; 8 bases are shared with TRBD1. Sequenced input: PBMCs. The receptor was derived from a girl aged 2-10 years in good health and CMV-seronegative. The CDR3 loop is CALTGDPANYGYTF. DNA of the CDR3: TGTGCCTTGACAGGGGATCCTGCTAACTATGGCTACACCTTC.